The 23 T cell receptor beta chains presented below share a single source sample, sequenced in a study of Tregs in tolerant kidney transplant recipients. The data were produced by immunoSEQ multiplex PCR, yet TCRdb's version contains in-frame clones alone and is incomplete. The sample lists around 78,000 clones, 91% occurring once. Material: Tregs from blood, obtained before the transplant. These receptors all come from a human donor who received a combined kidney and bone marrow transplant.

V and J are TRBV27 and TRBJ2-2, with 11 bases matching TRBD2. CDR1 and CDR2 from the germline V gene are MNHEY and SMNVEV (reference sequence). V was clipped by 6 bases and J by 4 bases; unmatched bases: 10. This CDR3 is 17 amino acids long. CDR3 nucleotide sequence: TGTGCCAGCAGCCTATATAGCGGGAGGGGGAGCACCGGGGAGCTGTTTTTT. Its translation is CASSLYSGRGSTGELFF.

V and J are TRBV6-1 and TRBJ1-5; the D gene is possibly TRBD1 (5 bases). The CDR3 consists of 13 residues. Germline lookup yields CDR1 MNHNS and CDR2 SASEGT. Trimming cost V 6 bases and J 3 bases, with 9 bases left between them. For the CDR3, the DNA is TGTGCCAGCAGCCCCGGACACAATCAGCCCCAGCATTTT. Its protein product is CASSPGHNQPQHF.

The V call is TRBV29-1, the J call TRBJ1-5; possibly TRBD1 for D (5 bases). The CDR3 contains 12 residues. Trimming removed 5 bases from V and 5 bases from J, with 10 bases in between. In germline, CDR1 is SQVTM, CDR2 ANQGSEA. The CDR3 DNA is TGCAGCGTTTCGACGGGGGATCAGCCCCAGCATTTT. Translated, it gives CSVSTGDQPQHF.

This clone came up once. This sequence joins TRBV6-1 and TRBJ1-2; tentatively, D is TRBD1 (5 bases). The CDR3 spans 14 residues. Germline CDR1 and CDR2: MNHNS and SASEGT. V was shortened by 7 bases and J by 6 bases, with 18 bases between the two germline ends. The CDR3 DNA sequence: TGTGCCAGCACTCCCGAAGCCGCAGGGAATGGCTACACCTTC. It is translated as CASTPEAAGNGYTF.

The chain employs TRBV19 and TRBJ2-2; a weak D match, TRBD2 (7 bases). The CDR3 extends over 16 amino acids. V was shortened by 10 bases and J by 8 bases, with 26 bases between the two germline ends. Germline V CDR1 and CDR2: LNHDA, SQIVND (reference sequence). The CDR3 here is CATETSIGGRRGELFF. The CDR3 bases are TGTGCCACCGAGACCTCGATCGGGGGGCGCAGAGGGGAGCTGTTTTTT.

The chain links TRBV21-1 to TRBJ2-3; the table calls TRBD2, which could not be checked here. TRBV21-1 is a documented pseudogene. The CDR3 is 15 amino acids. The CDR3 region has the DNA TGTGCCAGCAGCAAAGTGTCGGGGTTCGCAGATACGCAGTATTTT. It codes for CASSKVSGFADTQYF.

The chain combines TRBV7-9 with TRBJ2-7; D uncertain. V was pared by 5 bases and J by 3 bases, with 8 bases between. The CDR3 has 12 amino acids. Germline values: CDR1 SEHNR, CDR2 FQNEAQ (reference sequence). The CDR3 region has the DNA TGTGCCAGCAGCCTCAGAAACTACGAGCAGTACTTC. This encodes CASSLRNYEQYF.

This rearrangement joins TRBV28 to TRBJ2-2, with D uncertain. The CDR3 runs to 12 residues. V was pared by 10 bases and J by 0 bases, with 6 bases between. Per germline, CDR1 MDHEN and CDR2 SYDVKM. DNA for the CDR3: TGTGCCATCGGCCCGAACACCGGGGAGCTGTTTTTT. Encoded protein: CAIGPNTGELFF.

The V gene is TRBV28, the J gene TRBJ2-3; 11 bases are a match to TRBD2. J gave up 5 bases and V 5 bases, and 9 bases lay outside the gene matches. The CDR3 has 16 residues. Germline V CDR1 and CDR2: MDHEN, SYDVKM. DNA for the CDR3: TGTGCCAGCAGTCCGGCACTAGCGGGAGTCAGAGATACGCAGTATTTT. It specifies CASSPALAGVRDTQYF.

The rearrangement links TRBV28 to TRBJ1-5; 10 nucleotides align to TRBD1. CDR3 size: 16 residues. Germline trimming cut 3 bases from V and 3 bases from J; bases unmatched to any gene: 5. The germline V gene has CDR1 MDHEN and CDR2 SYDVKM. CDR3 sequence: CASSFWTGGNNQPQHF. CDR3 DNA sequence: TGTGCCAGCAGTTTCTGGACAGGGGGTAACAATCAGCCCCAGCATTTT.

In nucleotides, the CDR3 is TGTGCCTGGAGCCGTCAAAGGACTAGCGGGAGGGCCGGGGTAGAGACCCAGTACTTC. Its protein is CAWSRQRTSGRAGVETQYF. The rearrangement uses TRBV30 and TRBJ2-5, with 15 bases fitting TRBD2. CDR1 GTSNPN and CDR2 SVGIG come from the germline V gene (reference sequence). Trimming removed 3 bases from V and 4 bases from J; junction bases left unmatched: 15. CDR3 length: 19 amino acids.

This sequence joins TRBV11-3 and TRBJ2-3; weak D call: TRBD2 (6 bases). V lost 5 bases, J lost 0 bases, and 15 bases lay in between. Per the germline V gene, CDR1 is SGHNT and CDR2 is YENEEA. The CDR3 has 16 residues. Here the CDR3 reads CASSRRDWTSTDTQYF. For the CDR3, the DNA is TGTGCCAGCAGCCGCAGGGACTGGACGAGCACAGATACGCAGTATTTT.

The chain combines TRBV2 with TRBJ2-5; 9 nucleotides match TRBD2. The junction had 9 bases not matched to a gene; V was cut back by 9 bases and J by 4 bases. The CDR3 spans 14 residues. Germline V CDR1 and CDR2: SNHLY, FYNNEI. The CDR3 loop reads CASYSGSLSETQYF. The CDR3 bases are TGTGCCAGTTATAGCGGGAGCTTATCAGAGACCCAGTACTTC.

V is TRBV30 and J is TRBJ1-4; D is unclear. CDR1 GTSNPN and CDR2 SVGIG come from the germline V gene (reference sequence). Trimming cost V 2 bases and J 7 bases, with 8 bases left between them. The CDR3 sequence is 12 residues long. CDR3 DNA: TGTGCCTGGAGTAAGGAGGGTGAAAAACTGTTTTTT. Translation: CAWSKEGEKLFF.

The chain employs TRBV29-1 and TRBJ2-4, with 7 bases matching TRBD1. Per the germline V gene, CDR1 is SQVTM and CDR2 is ANQGSEA. The V gene end was trimmed by 6 bases and the J gene end by 1 base; junction bases not matched to a gene: 6. This CDR3 region has 14 residues. CDR3 amino acids: CSVVGGQAKNIQYF. The CDR3 DNA follows: TGCAGCGTCGTAGGGGGCCAGGCCAAAAACATTCAGTACTTC.

The chain combines TRBV10-3 with TRBJ2-1; TRBD2 aligns across 14 bases. Germline loops: CDR1 ENHRY, CDR2 SYGVKD. V was clipped by 7 bases and J by 10 bases; unmatched bases: 9. The CDR3 spans 15 residues. The CDR3 loop is CAIIAGTSGSQEQFF. The CDR3 DNA follows: TGTGCCATCATCGCCGGGACTAGCGGGAGCCAGGAGCAGTTCTTC.

This clone was recorded once. The chain recombines TRBV6-5 with TRBJ1-1, with D tentatively TRBD1 (5 bases). The V gene lost 6 bases and the J gene lost 4 bases, with 18 bases spanning the gap. Germline V lookup: CDR1 MNHEY, CDR2 SVGAGI. The CDR3 is 15 residues long. The CDR3 nucleotides are TGTGCCAGCAGCCGGCCCAGCAGGGCTGGCACTGAAGCTTTCTTT. This codes for CASSRPSRAGTEAFF.

The chain has TRBV11-2 and TRBJ2-7; possible D gene TRBD1, 5 bases. Trimming left V 3 bases short and J 1 base short, with 10 bases between. This CDR3 has 14 amino acids. Germline V CDR1 and CDR2: SGHAT, FQNNGV. The CDR3 DNA reads as TGTGCCAGCAGCTTGCGACAGTCGTCCTACGAGCAGTACTTC. It is translated as CASSLRQSSYEQYF.

Details on this clone: At one of its ends the junction is not consistent with the germline gene, which may arise from a read error. This rearrangement joins TRBV2 to TRBJ1-2; perhaps TRBD1 as D (6 bases). This CDR3 has 13 amino acids. CDR1 SNHLY and CDR2 FYNNEI come from the germline V gene. In DNA, the CDR3 is TGTGCCAGCAGAGAAGATGGGGGCCGCCAACCTTCCTTC. Protein: CASREDGGRQPSF.

This chain connects TRBV7-2 to TRBJ1-2; D ambiguous. Germline assignment: CDR1 SGHTA and CDR2 FQGNSA. The CDR3 contains 16 residues. V was pared by 1 base and J by 3 bases, with 15 bases between. The CDR3 region is CASSLGTNLGDYGYTF. DNA of the CDR3: TGTGCCAGCAGCTTAGGGACGAACCTCGGAGACTATGGCTACACCTTC.

V gene TRBV9 combines with J gene TRBJ2-1; the D gene could be TRBD1 or TRBD2 (6 bases each). V gave up 0 bases and J gave up 7 bases, with 20 bases separating them. Germline CDR1 is SGDLS and CDR2 is YYNGEE. The CDR3 covers 17 residues. The CDR3 protein is CASSVVFEGEARNEQFF. The DNA of the CDR3 is TGTGCCAGCAGCGTAGTTTTTGAGGGGGAGGCTCGGAATGAGCAGTTCTTC.

The chain is built from TRBV12-2 and TRBJ2-6. TRBV12-2 is an annotated pseudogene. The CDR3 has 17 amino acids. In DNA, the CDR3 is TGTGCAAGTCGCTTAGCGCCTTTGGGGTCTGGGGCCAACGTCCTGACTTTC. Translation: CASRLAPLGSGANVLTF.

The rearrangement joins TRBV9 to TRBJ1-1, with D hard to call. This CDR3 has 13 amino acids. V was shortened by 4 bases and J by 11 bases, with 18 bases between the two germline ends. In germline, CDR1 is SGDLS, CDR2 YYNGEE. CDR3 in amino acids: CASSPDGGLRAFF. For the CDR3, the DNA is TGTGCCAGCAGCCCGGACGGTGGGTTACGGGCTTTCTTT. Full variable domain (rest looked up from reference TRBV9 and TRBJ1-1): DSGVTQTPKHLITATGQRVTLRCSPRSGDLSVYWYQQSLDQGLQFLIQYYNGEERAKGNILERFSAQQFPDLHSELNLSSLELGDSALYFCASSPDGGLRAFFGQGTRLTVV.